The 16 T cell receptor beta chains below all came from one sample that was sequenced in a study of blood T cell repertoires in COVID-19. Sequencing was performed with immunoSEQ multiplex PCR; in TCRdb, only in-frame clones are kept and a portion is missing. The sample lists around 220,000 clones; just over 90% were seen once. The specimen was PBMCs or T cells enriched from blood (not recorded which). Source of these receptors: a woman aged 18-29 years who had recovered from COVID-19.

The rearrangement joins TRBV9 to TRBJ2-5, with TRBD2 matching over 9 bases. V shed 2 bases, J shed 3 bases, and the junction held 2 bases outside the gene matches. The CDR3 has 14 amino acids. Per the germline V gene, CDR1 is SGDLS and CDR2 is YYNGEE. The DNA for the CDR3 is TGTGCCAGCAGCGTTAGCGGGAGAGAAGAGACCCAGTACTTC. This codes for CASSVSGREETQYF. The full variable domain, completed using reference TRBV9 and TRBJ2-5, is DSGVTQTPKHLITATGQRVTLRCSPRSGDLSVYWYQQSLDQGLQFLIQYYNGEERAKGNILERFSAQQFPDLHSELNLSSLELGDSALYFCASSVSGREETQYFGPGTRLLVL.

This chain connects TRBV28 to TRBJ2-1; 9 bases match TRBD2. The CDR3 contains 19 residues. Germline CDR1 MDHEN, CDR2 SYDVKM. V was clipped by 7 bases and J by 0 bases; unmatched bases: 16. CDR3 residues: CASTRGLAGLELSYNEQFF. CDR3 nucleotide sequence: TGTGCCAGCACCCGTGGGCTAGCGGGACTAGAGCTCTCCTACAATGAGCAGTTCTTC. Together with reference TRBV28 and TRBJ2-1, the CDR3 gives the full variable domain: DVKVTQSSRYLVKRTGEKVFLECVQDMDHENMFWYRQDPGLGLRLIYFSYDVKMKEKGDIPEGYSVSREKKERFSLILESASTNQTSMYLCASTRGLAGLELSYNEQFFGPGTRLTVL.

CDR3 in DNA: TGTGCCAGCAGTTCAGACAGGCTATCCTACGAGCAGTACTTC. This encodes CASSSDRLSYEQYF. The chain uses TRBV27 and TRBJ2-7; tentatively, D is TRBD1 (6 bases). The CDR3 length is 14 residues. Germline loops: CDR1 MNHEY, CDR2 SMNVEV (reference sequence). V lost 4 bases and J lost 1, with 11 bases in between.

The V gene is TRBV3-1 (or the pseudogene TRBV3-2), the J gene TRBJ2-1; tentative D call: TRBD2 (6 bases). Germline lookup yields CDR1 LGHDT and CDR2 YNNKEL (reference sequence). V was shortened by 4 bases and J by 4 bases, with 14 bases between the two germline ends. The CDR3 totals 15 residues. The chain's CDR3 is CASSPLEGIYNEQFF. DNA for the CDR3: TGTGCCAGCAGCCCCCTGGAGGGGATTTACAATGAGCAGTTCTTC.

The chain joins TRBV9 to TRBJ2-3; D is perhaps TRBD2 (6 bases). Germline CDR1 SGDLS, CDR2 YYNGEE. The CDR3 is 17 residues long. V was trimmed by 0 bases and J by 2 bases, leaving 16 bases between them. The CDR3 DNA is TGTGCCAGCAGCGTAGCCCCAGGAGCGGGTCACACAGATACGCAGTATTTT. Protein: CASSVAPGAGHTDTQYF.

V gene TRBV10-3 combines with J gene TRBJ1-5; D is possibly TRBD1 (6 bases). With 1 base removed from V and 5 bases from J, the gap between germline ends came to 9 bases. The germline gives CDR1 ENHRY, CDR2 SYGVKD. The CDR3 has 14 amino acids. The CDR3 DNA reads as TGTGCCATCAGTGAGTTCAGGGGTGATCAGCCCCAGCATTTT. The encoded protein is CAISEFRGDQPQHF.

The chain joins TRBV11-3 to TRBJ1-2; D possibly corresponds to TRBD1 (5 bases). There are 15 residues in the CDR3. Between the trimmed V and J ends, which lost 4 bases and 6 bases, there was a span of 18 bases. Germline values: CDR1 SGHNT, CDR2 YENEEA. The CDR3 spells CASSSSGRAANGYTF. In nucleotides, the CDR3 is TGTGCCAGCAGCTCATCGGGCAGGGCGGCGAATGGCTACACCTTC.

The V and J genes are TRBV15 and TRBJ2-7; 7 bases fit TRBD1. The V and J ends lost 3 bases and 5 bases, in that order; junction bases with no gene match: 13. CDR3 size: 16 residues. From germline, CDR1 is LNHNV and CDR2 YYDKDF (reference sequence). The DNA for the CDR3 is TGTGCCACCAGCAGTTTCACGACAGGGAAAGGTCACGAGCAGTACTTC. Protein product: CATSSFTTGKGHEQYF.

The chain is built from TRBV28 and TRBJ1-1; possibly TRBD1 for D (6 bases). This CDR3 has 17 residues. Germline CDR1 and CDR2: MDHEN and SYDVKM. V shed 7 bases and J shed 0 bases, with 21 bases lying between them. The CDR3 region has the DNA TGTGCCAGCACCACTAACTTAGGGGGGGTAATGAACACTGAAGCTTTCTTT. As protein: CASTTNLGGVMNTEAFF.

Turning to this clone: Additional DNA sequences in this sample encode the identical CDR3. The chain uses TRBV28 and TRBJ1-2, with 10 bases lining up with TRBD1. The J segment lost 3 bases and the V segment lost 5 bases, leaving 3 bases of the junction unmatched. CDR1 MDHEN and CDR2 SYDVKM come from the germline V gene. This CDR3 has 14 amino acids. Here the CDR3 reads CASSPGTGDYGYTF. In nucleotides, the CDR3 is TGTGCCAGCAGTCCCGGGACAGGGGACTATGGCTACACCTTC.

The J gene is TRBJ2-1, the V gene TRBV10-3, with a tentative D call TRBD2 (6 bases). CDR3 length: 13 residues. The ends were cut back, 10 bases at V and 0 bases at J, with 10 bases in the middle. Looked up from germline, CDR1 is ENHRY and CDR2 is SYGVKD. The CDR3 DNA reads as TGTGCCAGTAGCGGAGGCTCCTACAATGAGCAGTTCTTC. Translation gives CASSGGSYNEQFF.

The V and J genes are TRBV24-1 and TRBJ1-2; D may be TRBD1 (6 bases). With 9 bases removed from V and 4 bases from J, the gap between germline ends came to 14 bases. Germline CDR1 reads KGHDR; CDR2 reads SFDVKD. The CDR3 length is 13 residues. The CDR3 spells CATSTGSTYGYTF. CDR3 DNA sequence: TGTGCCACCTCTACAGGGAGTACCTATGGCTACACCTTC.

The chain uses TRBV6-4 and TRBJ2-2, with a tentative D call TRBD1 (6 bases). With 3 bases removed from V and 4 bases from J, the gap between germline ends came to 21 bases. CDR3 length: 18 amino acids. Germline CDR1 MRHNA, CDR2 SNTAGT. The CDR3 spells CASSEGFGSLQGTGELFF. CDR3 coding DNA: TGTGCCAGCAGTGAGGGTTTCGGATCCTTACAGGGCACCGGGGAGCTGTTTTTT.

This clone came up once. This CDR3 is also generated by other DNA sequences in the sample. The CDR3 region has the DNA TGTGCCAGCAGTGCGGGGGAAGGGACTGAAGCTTTCTTT. It encodes CASSAGEGTEAFF. The V gene is TRBV2, the J gene TRBJ1-1; D is perhaps TRBD1 (5 bases). Germline loops: CDR1 SNHLY, CDR2 FYNNEI. Trimming cost V 4 bases and J 5 bases, with 11 bases left between them. The CDR3 contains 13 residues.

The CDR3 here is CATSGLFTYNTGELFF. CDR3 bases: TGTGCCACCAGTGGGTTATTTACCTATAACACCGGGGAGCTGTTTTTT. The chain employs TRBV24-1 and TRBJ2-2; D remains ambiguous. V shed 5 bases and J shed 2 bases, with 14 bases lying between them. The germline V gene encodes CDR1 KGHDR and CDR2 SFDVKD. The CDR3 is 16 residues long.

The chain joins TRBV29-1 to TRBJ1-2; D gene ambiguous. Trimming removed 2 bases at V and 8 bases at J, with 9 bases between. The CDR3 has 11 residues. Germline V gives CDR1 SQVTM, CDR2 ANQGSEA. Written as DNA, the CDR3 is TGCAGCGTTGAATTCGTCGTAGGCTACACCTTC. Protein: CSVEFVVGYTF. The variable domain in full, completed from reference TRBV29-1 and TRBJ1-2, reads SAVISQKPSRDICQRGTSLTIQCQVDSQVTMMFWYRQQPGQSLTLIATANQGSEATYESGFVIDKFPISRPNLTFSTLTVSNMSPEDSSIYLCSVEFVVGYTFGSGTRLTVV.